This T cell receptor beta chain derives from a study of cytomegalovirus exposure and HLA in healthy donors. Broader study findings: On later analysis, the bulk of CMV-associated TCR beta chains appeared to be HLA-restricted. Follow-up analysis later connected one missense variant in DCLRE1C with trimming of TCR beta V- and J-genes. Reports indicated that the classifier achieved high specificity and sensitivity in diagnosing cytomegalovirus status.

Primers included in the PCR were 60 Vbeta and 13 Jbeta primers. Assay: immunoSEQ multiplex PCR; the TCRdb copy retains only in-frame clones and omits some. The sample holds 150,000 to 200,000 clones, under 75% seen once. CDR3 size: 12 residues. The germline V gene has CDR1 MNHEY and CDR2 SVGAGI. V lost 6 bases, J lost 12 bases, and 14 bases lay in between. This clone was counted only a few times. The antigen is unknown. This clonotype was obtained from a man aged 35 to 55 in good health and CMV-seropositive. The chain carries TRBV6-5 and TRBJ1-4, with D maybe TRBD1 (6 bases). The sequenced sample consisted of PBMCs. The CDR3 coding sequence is TGTGCCAGCAGAGAGATACAGGGAGAACTGTTTTTT. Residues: CASREIQGELFF.